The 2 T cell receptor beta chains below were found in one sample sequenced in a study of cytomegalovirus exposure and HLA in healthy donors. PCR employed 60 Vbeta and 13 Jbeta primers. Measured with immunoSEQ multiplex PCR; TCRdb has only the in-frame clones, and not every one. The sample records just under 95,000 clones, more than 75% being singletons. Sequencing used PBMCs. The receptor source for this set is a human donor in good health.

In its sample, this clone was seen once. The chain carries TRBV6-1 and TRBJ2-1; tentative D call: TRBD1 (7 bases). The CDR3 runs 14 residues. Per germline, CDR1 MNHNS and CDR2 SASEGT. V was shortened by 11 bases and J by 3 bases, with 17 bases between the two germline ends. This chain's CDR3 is CAGDPGDSYNEQFF. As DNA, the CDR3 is TGTGCCGGAGACCCGGGGGACAGCTACAATGAGCAGTTCTTC.

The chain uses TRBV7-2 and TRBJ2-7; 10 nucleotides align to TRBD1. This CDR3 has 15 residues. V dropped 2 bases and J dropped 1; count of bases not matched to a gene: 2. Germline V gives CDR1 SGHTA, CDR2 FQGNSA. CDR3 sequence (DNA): TGTGCCAGCAGCTTAACGGGACAGGGGTCCTACGAGCAGTACTTC. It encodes CASSLTGQGSYEQYF.